This T cell receptor beta chain emerged from a study of spatial heterogeneity in lung cancer. Regarding the study as a whole: Among blood samples, ubiquitous expanded tumor TCRs appeared more at resection than at follow-up.

Time point: sample taken at primary tumor resection. Tumor, nontumor lung or frozen PBMC supplied whole RNA, sequenced without sorting. There were 72 donors, all of them untreated patients with early-stage non-small cell lung cancer. The germline V gene encodes CDR1 SGHDN and CDR2 FVKESK. The CDR3 length is 14 residues. Trimming at V came to 2 bases and at J to 5 bases, leaving 6 bases not matched to a gene. This clonotype was detected many times. Its antigen remains unknown. TCR cDNA molecules each carried a unique molecular identifier. TCRdb re-analysed the 5' RACE reads in MiXCR, keeping a single row per CDR3 protein. Of approximately 40,000 distinct CDR3 sequences listed, roughly 5.6% were seen once; the top ten hold more than 25%.

The material was PBMCs, obtained at surgery. The J gene is TRBJ2-7, the V gene TRBV14; 7 positions agree with TRBD2. This clonotype was sampled from a female donor with early-stage non-small cell lung cancer. CDR3 nucleotide sequence: TGTGCCAGCAGCCAAAAAAGGGAGGGAAACGAGCAGTACTTC. Encoded protein: CASSQKREGNEQYF.